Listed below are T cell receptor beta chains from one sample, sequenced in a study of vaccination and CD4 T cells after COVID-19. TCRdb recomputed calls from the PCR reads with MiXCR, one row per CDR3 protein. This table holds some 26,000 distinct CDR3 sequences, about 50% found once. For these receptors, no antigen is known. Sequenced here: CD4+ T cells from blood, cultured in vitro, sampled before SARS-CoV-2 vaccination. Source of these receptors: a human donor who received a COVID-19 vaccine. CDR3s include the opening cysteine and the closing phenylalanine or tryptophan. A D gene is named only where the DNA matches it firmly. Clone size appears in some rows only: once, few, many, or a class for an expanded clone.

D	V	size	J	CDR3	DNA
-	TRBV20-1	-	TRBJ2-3	CSARAGPAQYF	TGCAGTGCTAGAGCGGGGCCTGCGCAGTATTTT
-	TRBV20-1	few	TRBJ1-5	CSALRDNNQPQHF	TGCAGTGCGCTCCGGGACAACAATCAGCCCCAGCATTTT
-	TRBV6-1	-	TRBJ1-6	CASSDRVSDSPLHF	TGTGCCAGCAGTGATAGGGTCAGCGATTCACCCCTCCACTTT
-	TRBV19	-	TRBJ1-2	CASSRAPQGGYTF	TGTGCCAGTAGCCGAGCGCCTCAGGGGGGCTACACCTTC
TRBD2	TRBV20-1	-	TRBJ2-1	CSARLPSGGDEQFF	TGCAGTGCTAGACTCCCTAGCGGGGGTGATGAGCAGTTCTTC
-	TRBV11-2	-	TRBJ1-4	CASSPHHIVGNEKLFF	TGTGCCAGCAGCCCCCATCACATAGTGGGGAATGAAAAACTGTTTTTT
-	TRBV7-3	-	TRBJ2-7	CASSLSHRYEQYF	TGTGCCAGCAGCTTAAGTCACCGCTACGAGCAGTACTTC
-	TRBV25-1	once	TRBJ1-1	CASSEPGDLNTEAFF	TGTGCCAGCAGTGAGCCGGGGGATTTGAACACTGAAGCTTTCTTT
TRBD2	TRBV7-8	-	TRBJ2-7	CASSLPQRGGYYEQYF	TGTGCCAGCAGCTTACCCCAGCGGGGGGGGTACTACGAGCAGTACTTC
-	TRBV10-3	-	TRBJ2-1	CAISGNNEQFF	TGTGCCATCAGTGGAAACAATGAGCAGTTCTTC
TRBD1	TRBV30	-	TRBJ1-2	CAWSATGGAGSGCTF	TGTGCCTGGAGCGCAACAGGGGGCGCGGGTTCTGGCTGCACCTTC
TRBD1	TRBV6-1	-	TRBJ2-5	CASSRDRNQETQYF	TGTGCCAGCAGCCGGGACAGGAACCAAGAGACCCAGTACTTC
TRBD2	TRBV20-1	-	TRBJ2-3	CSAREGLYPDTQYF	TGCAGTGCTAGAGAGGGACTATACCCAGATACGCAGTATTTT
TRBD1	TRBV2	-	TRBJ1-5	CASSRDRAPNSNQPQHF	TGTGCCAGCAGCCGGGACAGGGCCCCTAATAGCAATCAGCCCCAGCATTTT
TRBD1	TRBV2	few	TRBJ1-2	CASSQQGLYGYTF	TGTGCCAGCAGCCAACAGGGGCTCTATGGCTACACCTTC
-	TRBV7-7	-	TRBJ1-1	CASSPDMNTEAFF	TGTGCCAGCAGCCCCGACATGAACACTGAAGCTTTCTTT
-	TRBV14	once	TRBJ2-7	CASSQDLPPSEQYF	TGTGCCAGCAGCCAAGATCTACCCCCTAGCGAGCAGTACTTC
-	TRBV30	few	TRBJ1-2	CAWSVDVGGGYTF	TGTGCCTGGAGTGTAGACGTCGGAGGTGGCTACACCTTC
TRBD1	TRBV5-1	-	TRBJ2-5	CASSSGTGILETQYF	TGCGCCAGCAGCTCCGGGACAGGGATCTTAGAGACCCAGTACTTC
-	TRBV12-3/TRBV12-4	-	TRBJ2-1	CASRSSGGSYNEQFF	TGTGCCAGCAGGAGTTCCGGGGGCTCCTACAATGAGCAGTTCTTC
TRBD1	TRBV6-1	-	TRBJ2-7	CASSEVTGGGKQYF	TGTGCCAGCAGTGAAGTGACAGGGGGCGGGAAGCAGTACTTC
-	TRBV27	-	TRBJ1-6	CASSLSWVGNSPLHF	TGTGCCAGCAGTTTATCTTGGGTAGGGAATTCACCCCTCCACTTT
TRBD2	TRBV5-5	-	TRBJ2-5	CASSPSGGEETQYF	TGTGCCAGCAGCCCTAGCGGGGGGGAAGAGACCCAGTACTTC
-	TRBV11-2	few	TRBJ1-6	CASSLSGRNNSPLHF	TGTGCCAGCAGCTTATCGGGACGGAATAATTCACCCCTCCACTTT
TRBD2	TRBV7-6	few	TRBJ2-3	CASSLGGAGGTDTQYF	TGTGCCAGCAGCTTGGGTGGAGCGGGGGGGACAGATACGCAGTATTTT
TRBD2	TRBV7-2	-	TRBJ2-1	CASSLAALAGGEEQFF	TGTGCCAGCAGCTTAGCGGCCTTAGCGGGGGGCGAGGAGCAGTTCTTC
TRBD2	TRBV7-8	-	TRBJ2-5	CASSPGLAGGAQQETQYF	TGTGCCAGCAGCCCAGGACTAGCGGGGGGAGCCCAACAAGAGACCCAGTACTTC
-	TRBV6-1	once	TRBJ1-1	CASNKDTEAFF	TGTGCCAGCAATAAGGACACTGAAGCTTTCTTT
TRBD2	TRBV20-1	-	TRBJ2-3	CSASIGGGPDTQYF	TGCAGTGCTAGTATCGGGGGGGGCCCTGATACGCAGTATTTT
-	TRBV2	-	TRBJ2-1	CASSGARGRYNEQFF	TGTGCCAGCAGTGGGGCCAGGGGGAGGTACAATGAGCAGTTCTTC
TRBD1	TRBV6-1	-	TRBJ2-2	CASSVMTGGSTGELFF	TGTGCCAGCAGTGTGATGACAGGGGGCTCGACCGGGGAGCTGTTTTTT
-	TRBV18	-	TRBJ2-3	CASSPWRRTDTQYF	TGTGCCAGCTCACCATGGCGACGCACAGATACGCAGTATTTT
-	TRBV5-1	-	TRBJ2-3	CASSLWGGLSTDTQYF	TGCGCCAGCAGCTTGTGGGGGGGCCTGAGCACAGATACGCAGTATTTT
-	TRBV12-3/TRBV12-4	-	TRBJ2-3	CASSLAGTDTQYF	TGTGCCAGCAGTTTGGCCGGCACAGATACGCAGTATTTT
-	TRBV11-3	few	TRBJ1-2	CASSPWGRGEDGYTF	TGTGCCAGCAGCCCGTGGGGGAGAGGGGAGGATGGCTACACCTTC
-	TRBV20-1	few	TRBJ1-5	CSALEGRSNQPQHF	TGCAGTGCCCTAGAGGGGCGCAGCAATCAGCCCCAGCATTTT
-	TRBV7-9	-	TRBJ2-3	CASSLGSGATTDTQYF	TGTGCCAGCAGCTTAGGGTCCGGGGCAACCACAGATACGCAGTATTTT
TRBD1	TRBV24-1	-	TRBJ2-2	CATQTGSRTGELFF	TGTGCCACCCAGACAGGGAGTCGCACCGGGGAGCTGTTTTTT
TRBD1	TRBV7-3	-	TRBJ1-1	CASSPGQGSWNTEAFF	TGTGCCAGCAGCCCCGGACAGGGGTCATGGAACACTGAAGCTTTCTTT
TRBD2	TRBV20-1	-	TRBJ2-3	CSARGLQRGAIQTDTQYF	TGCAGTGCTAGAGGCTTACAGCGGGGGGCCATACAAACAGATACGCAGTATTTT
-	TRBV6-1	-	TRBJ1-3	CASSGYLGGLGNIIYF	TGTGCCAGCAGTGGCTACCTAGGGGGGTTAGGAAACATCATATATTTT
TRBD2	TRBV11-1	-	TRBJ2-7	CASSLRGGASYEQYF	TGTGCCAGCAGCCTTCGGGGGGGGGCCTCCTACGAGCAGTACTTC
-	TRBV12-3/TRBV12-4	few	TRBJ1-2	CASSLRRGKGYGYTF	TGTGCCAGCAGTTTAAGGAGGGGGAAAGGCTATGGCTACACCTTC
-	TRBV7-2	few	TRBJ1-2	CASSLVVGADYGYTF	TGTGCCAGCAGCTTAGTGGTAGGGGCGGACTATGGCTACACCTTC
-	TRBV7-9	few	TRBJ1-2	CASSLVLSQGGGLGYTF	TGTGCCAGCAGCTTAGTGCTCTCCCAGGGAGGCGGCCTTGGCTACACCTTC
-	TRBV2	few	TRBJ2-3	CATQLGIGTRSTDTQYF	TGTGCCACCCAGCTGGGAATCGGGACTCGGAGCACAGATACGCAGTATTTT
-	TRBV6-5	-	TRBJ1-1	CASSYSMPGMALGTEAFF	TGTGCCAGCAGTTACTCGATGCCAGGGATGGCTTTAGGGACTGAAGCTTTCTTT
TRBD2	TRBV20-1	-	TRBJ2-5	CSARETPKAGTAETQYF	TGCAGTGCTAGAGAGACACCTAAAGCGGGGACGGCGGAGACCCAGTACTTC
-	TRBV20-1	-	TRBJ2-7	CSAKRPPYEQYF	TGCAGTGCTAAGCGGCCTCCCTACGAGCAGTACTTC
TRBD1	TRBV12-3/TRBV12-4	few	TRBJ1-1	CASSLAGTARRLTEAFF	TGTGCCAGCAGTTTAGCGGGGACAGCCCGCCGCTTAACTGAAGCTTTCTTT